This T cell receptor (beta chain) was retrieved from a study of graft-versus-host responses after intestinal transplantation. About the study: Tacrolimus plus steroids were given to all recipients for approximately three years, preceded by anti-thymocyte globulin induction. Overall study findings and caveats: Recipient marrow showed GvH clones, some seen first in ileum or blood. Within the allografts of patients who had graft-donor T cell macrochimerism, graft-versus-host to host-versus-graft clonal ratios were high. Declining HvG levels early post-transplant were linked to peak circulating GvH clone levels.

To note about this clone: Its specificity is not known.

Some clones are missing from TCRdb's copy, which holds only in-frame ones; the method was immunoSEQ multiplex PCR. The table has 85,000 to 90,000 clones, more than 90% seen once. The CDR3 is 14 amino acids. V shed 6 bases and J shed 5 bases, with 15 bases lying between them. CDR1 and CDR2 (germline): SGDLS, YYNGEE. This sequence joins TRBV9 and TRBJ2-1, with D unclear. Sequenced material: unstimulated CD4+ T cells sorted from spleen or lymph node cells, taken before intestinal transplant. The source of this sequence is a human donor who received an intestinal transplant. CDR3 nucleotide sequence: TGTGCCAGCACTAGGACCCTTACCAACAATGAGCAGTTCTTC. It is translated as CASTRTLTNNEQFF.